This TCR beta chain stems from a study of blood T cell repertoires in COVID-19 (TCRdb year 2020). Describing the broader study: Samples from collaborators originated in the United States, Italy and Spain and spanned both the acute and convalescent phases of COVID-19. The prospective study material was composed of cDNA or gDNA derived from T cells, B-cell-depleted T cells, or PBMCs. Deeply sampled blood TCRbeta repertoires from subjects exposed to, actively infected with, or recovered from COVID-19 were included in the dataset. A freely available public database, intended as a resource for researchers studying the immune response to SARS-CoV-2, is where the repertoires were released. The samples were drawn from the first 160 participants of the ongoing ImmuneRACE study and from about 1,200 subjects provided by 6 global collaborators. Nearly every sample came with metadata listing a de-identified subject ID, COVID-19 status, age in years and sex. Where available, HLA class I and class II types were obtained from metadata supplied by the sample provider rather than from assay-based typing.

A remark on this clone: This receptor's antigen is unknown. No base qualities exist here, and no much larger clone lies one base off it.

Overall study outcomes, separate from this receptor: The amount of clinical and demographic metadata varied by source and participant and was provided uncurated.

TCRbeta CDR3 regions were amplified from genomic DNA by means of the immunoSEQ Assay, a bias-controlled multiplex PCR. The study's processing was this. The number of nucleated cells in each sample was estimated by amplification of reference gene primers within the assay. Sequence reads were collapsed and filtered to measure the absolute abundance of every unique TCRbeta CDR3 rearrangement. Productive Simpson clonality was computed per sample as the square root of Simpson's diversity index over productive rearrangements. TCRdb carries this immuneACCESS record with in-frame sequences only. Its versions omit some clonotypes, under half of them owing to an unresolved V gene in the studies checked, with the rest unexplained. The DNA gave D and trimming, while V, J and clone size come from that table. For this sample there are about 320,000 clones; 90% appear just once. Together, the top ten hold roughly 3.9% of the sample.

Participants in the prospective study were enrolled through a virtual design, were aged about 18 to 100 years, and lived in 24 United States geographic areas. In the prospective study, cohorts were assigned on the basis of participant-reported clinical history obtained from a screening survey and a study questionnaire. Exposed participants were defined as having been in contact with someone with a PCR-confirmed or clinician-diagnosed COVID-19 case within 2 weeks of study entry. In the prospective study, mobile phlebotomists collected whole blood, serum and a nasopharyngeal or oropharyngeal swab from each participant. Additional blood draws and questionnaires over an approximately two-month period could optionally be provided by prospective study participants. Blood samples from the prospective study were shipped frozen or at room temperature prior to DNA extraction. Source material: PBMCs or T cells enriched from blood (not recorded which). The receptor comes from a woman between 25 and 40 years old who had been exposed to COVID-19.

The DNA sequence is given as TGTGCCAGCTCACTCGGGGGGACAACTAACTATGGCTACACCTTC. Protein translation: CASSLGGTTNYGYTF. This chain is built from TRBV18 and TRBJ1-2; the D gene is perhaps TRBD1, from 6 matching bases. Per the germline V gene, KGHSH is the CDR1 and LQKENI is the CDR2. V loses 4 bases of germline sequence and J loses 0 bases, and the interval between the two ends is 12 bases. The CDR3 contains 15 residues, cysteine and phenylalanine counted. The only DNA kept is the CDR3, 45 bases in frame from the first base.